Detailed here is one T cell receptor beta chain. Coverage ceases 3 residues before the CDR3 finishes, and the germline J gene fills in the end. Only in-frame clones appear in the TCRdb table, and some are missing; sequencing was by immunoSEQ multiplex PCR. The listing contains some 32,000 clones. This entry comes from a study of T cells in women clearing cervical HPV infection. CDR3 size: 15 residues. J was trimmed by 5 bases and V by 4 bases; bases with no gene match: 3. CDR1 and CDR2 (germline): MGHDK, SYGVNS. Sequences were obtained from blood buffy coat. The clonotype was recovered from a woman between 18 and 69 years old with a cervical HPV16 infection that either progressed to CIN3+ or cleared (not recorded which). The chain has TRBV25-1 and TRBJ2-2; 11 bases align to TRBD1. CDR3 amino acids: CASSGGTGGTGELFF. CDR3 bases read: TGTGCCAGCAGTGGGGGGACAGGGGGTACCGGGGAG.